This T cell receptor (beta chain) originates from a study of T cell repertoires in cytomegalovirus infection. Turning to the study itself: Carrying CMV and the relevant HLA type showed in public TCR beta signatures. The study's findings and limits: Ex vivo responses were dominated by HLA-C-restricted CMV-specific TCR beta clonotypes. Cumulative frequency of public TCR beta families picked out carriers of CMV plus the relevant HLA.

One entry per CDR3 protein results from TCRdb running MiXCR on the reads. The sample holds approximately 240,000 distinct CDR3 sequences, roughly 12% seen once. This clonotype was counted at least ten times. No antigen is known for it. Trimming took 3 bases from V and 6 from J; bases not matched to a gene: 11. Germline CDR1 is SGHTA and CDR2 is FQGNSA. There are 17 residues in the CDR3. The chain carries TRBV7-2 and TRBJ1-5, with TRBD1 identical over 10 bases. Sequences were obtained from PBMCs. The TCR comes from a human donor in good health (CMV status not recorded). Some clones in this sample may be carry-over from other donors' samples. DNA of the CDR3: TGTGCCAGCAGCTTGGCTCCGGGACAGGGGAGGGTTCAGCCCCAGCATTTT. This sequence encodes CASSLAPGQGRVQPQHF.